This entry features one T cell receptor (beta chain) sequence. Its cognate antigen is unknown. The source of the sample is a study of cytomegalovirus exposure and HLA in healthy donors. The study's findings and limits: Cytomegalovirus association was assigned to about 150 TCR beta chains. There were some public TCRs occurring in many donors, but most TCR sequences were rare. According to a subsequent analysis, TCR clusters from the first cohort were inclined to appear together in the roughly 120 validation repertoires.

While the first cohort had 700 or so subjects, the donors belonged to the separate validation cohort of over a hundred subjects. Trimming cost V 2 bases and J 2 bases; bases outside gene matches: 1. This CDR3 is 16 amino acids long. Germline V gene data show CDR1 as SGHNT and CDR2 as YYREEE (reference sequence). TCRdb's copy holds only in-frame clones and misses some; the assay was immunoSEQ multiplex PCR. The sample includes under 50,000 clones, about 93% of them seen just once. This clonotype was obtained from a woman under 30 in good health and CMV-seropositive. Input material: PBMCs. The chain employs TRBV5-4 and TRBJ2-2; 12 bases line up with TRBD2. The CDR3 coding sequence is TGTGCCAGCAGCTTACTAGCGGGAGGTAACACCGGGGAGCTGTTTTTT. Its protein is CASSLLAGGNTGELFF.